Reported below is one T cell receptor (beta chain). The entry originates in a study of shared T cell receptors in the human thymus. Data came from immunoSEQ multiplex PCR; TCRdb stores just in-frame clones and leaves some out. The sample includes roughly 500,000 clones, 75% to 80% of them seen just once. The CDR3 runs 17 residues. Germline V gene lookup returns CDR1 LNHNV and CDR2 YYDKDF (reference sequence). V lost 1 base, J lost 4 bases, and 10 bases stayed unmatched. These data also formed part of another study, on human thymus T cells. That paper states: Corrective cardiac operations yielded the resected thymus tissue. Related reports documented highly overlapping thymic repertoires among unrelated individuals.

This chain joins TRBV15 and TRBJ2-3; TRBD2 agrees at 8 bases. This sequence originates from a boy in the first two years of life with a congenital heart defect. The sequenced sample consisted of thymocytes. In DNA form, the CDR3 reads TGTGCCACCAGCAGAGTCCCCAAGCGGGAGTTTTCAGATACGCAGTATTTT. Its translation is CATSRVPKREFSDTQYF.